This record concerns one T cell receptor (beta chain) sequence. This specimen comes from a study of OX40 agonist ivuxolimab in advanced cancers. V gave up 2 bases and J gave up 0 bases, with 6 bases separating them. The CDR3 runs to 13 residues. CDR1 is SGDLS, CDR2 YYNGEE, per germline. TCRdb's table, derived via immunoSEQ multiplex PCR, lists solely in-frame clones and lacks some. This sample has nearly 70,000 clones, with about 85% found just once. The starting material was CD4+ or CD8+ T cells sorted from blood, obtained in a trial of the OX40 agonist ivuxolimab. V gene TRBV9 combines with J gene TRBJ2-7; D ambiguous. The TCR sequence derives from an adult with an advanced solid tumor such as melanoma, head and neck, liver or kidney cancer. This chain's CDR3 is CASSVGGSYEQYF. Written as DNA, the CDR3 is TGTGCCAGCAGCGTGGGCGGCTCCTACGAGCAGTACTTC.